Given below is one T cell receptor (beta chain) in context. The data are from a study of blood T cell repertoires in COVID-19. Repertoires were generated with immunoSEQ multiplex PCR, while TCRdb's copy carries only in-frame clones and drops some. Among about 330,000 clones, 70% to 90% were seen once, and the ten largest hold under 8%. This clonotype was obtained from a man between 18 and 35 years old who had recovered from COVID-19. Sample: peripheral blood.

The DNA for the CDR3 is TGTGCCAGCAGCCCCGGGGACAAATACACCGGGGAGCTGTTTTTT. Protein: CASSPGDKYTGELFF. This sequence joins TRBV3-1 (or the pseudogene TRBV3-2) and TRBJ2-2; weak D call: TRBD1 (6 bases). The CDR3 consists of 15 residues. Germline V gene lookup returns CDR1 LGHDT and CDR2 YNNKEL (reference sequence). V was trimmed by 4 bases and J by 3 bases, leaving 12 bases between them.